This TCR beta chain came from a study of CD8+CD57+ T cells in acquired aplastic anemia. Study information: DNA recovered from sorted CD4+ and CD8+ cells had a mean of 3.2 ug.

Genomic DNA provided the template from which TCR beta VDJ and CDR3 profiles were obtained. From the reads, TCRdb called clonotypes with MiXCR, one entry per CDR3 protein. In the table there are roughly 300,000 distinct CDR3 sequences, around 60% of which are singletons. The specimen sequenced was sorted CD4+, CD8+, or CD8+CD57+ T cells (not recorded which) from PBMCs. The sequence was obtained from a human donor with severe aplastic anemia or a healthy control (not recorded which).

This CDR3 reads CATSDSGSTDEQFF. CDR3 bases: TGTGCCACCAGCGACAGCGGGAGTACAGATGAGCAGTTCTTC. V is TRBV15 and J is TRBJ2-1; TRBD2 agrees at 8 bases. V gave up 5 bases and J gave up 8 bases; unmatched junction bases: 8. Germline lookup yields CDR1 LNHNV and CDR2 YYDKDF (reference sequence). CDR3 length: 14 residues. The entire variable domain, with the rest obtained from reference TRBV15 and TRBJ2-1, is as follows: DAMVIQNPRYQVTQFGKPVTLSCSQTLNHNVMYWYQQKSSQAPKLLFHYYDKDFNNEADTPDNFQSRRPNTSFCFLDIRSPGLGDTAMYLCATSDSGSTDEQFFGPGTRLTVL.